The 20 T cell receptor beta chains in this list originate from one sample, sequenced in a study of T cells after yellow fever vaccination. One entry per CDR3 protein results from TCRdb running MiXCR on the 5' RACE reads. The sample carries 200,000 to 250,000 distinct CDR3 sequences, approximately 3% recorded once. This specimen was CD4+ T cells sorted from PBMCs, taken 10 days after the yellow fever booster vaccination. These receptors were collected from a man aged 18-30 years who received the YFV17D yellow fever vaccine.

This clonotype was counted between two and nine times. The V call is TRBV5-1, the J call TRBJ1-1; D gene unclear. The CDR3 runs to 13 residues. Germline CDR1 and CDR2: SGHRS and YFSETQ. V lost 4 bases and J lost 1, with 8 bases in between. The CDR3 region has the DNA TGCGCCAGCAGCACTTCAGCGAACACTGAAGCTTTCTTT. Encoded protein: CASSTSANTEAFF.

Many counts were recorded for this clonotype. The rearrangement uses TRBV5-6 and TRBJ2-3; D unresolved. V was pared by 4 bases and J by 2 bases, with 5 bases between. CDR1 SGHDT and CDR2 YYEEEE come from the germline V gene. This CDR3 is built from 12 residues. CDR3 in DNA: TGTGCCAGCAGCAGGGTCACAGATACGCAGTATTTT. Protein: CASSRVTDTQYF.

This clonotype was counted many times. The rearrangement links TRBV12-3 or TRBV12-4 to TRBJ1-6; 8 positions agree with TRBD1. CDR3 length: 16 residues. J gave up 9 bases and V 6 bases, and 13 bases lay outside the gene matches. The CDR3 protein is CASRSGQVAGGSPLHF. CDR3 sequence (DNA): TGTGCCAGCAGATCGGGACAGGTAGCCGGAGGTTCACCCCTCCACTTT.

This clonotype occurred a few times. As DNA, the CDR3 is TGTGCCAGTAGGGTGACAGGGAGTCCTCCTGGCTACACCTTC. Protein: CASRVTGSPPGYTF. This chain uses TRBV19 with TRBJ1-2; 7 bases align to TRBD1. The V gene end was trimmed by 6 bases and the J gene end by 7 bases; junction bases not matched to a gene: 11. CDR1 and CDR2 (germline): LNHDA, SQIVND (reference sequence). This CDR3 spans 14 amino acids.

This clonotype was seen a few times. This rearrangement joins TRBV15 to TRBJ1-4; D is ambiguous. The CDR3 runs to 13 residues. CDR1 is LNHNV, CDR2 YYDKDF, per germline (reference sequence). Trimming took off 2 bases at V and 5 bases at J, with 6 bases between the two ends. CDR3 in amino acids: CATSRHQNEKLFF. In nucleotides, the CDR3 is TGTGCCACCAGCAGACACCAAAATGAAAAACTGTTTTTT.

This chain links TRBV5-1 with TRBJ1-3; 7 bases map to TRBD1. The CDR3 sequence is 16 residues long. With V trimmed by 1 base and J by 0 bases, 4 bases remained unmatched. Looked up from germline, CDR1 is SGHRS and CDR2 is YFSETQ. CDR3 amino acids: CASSLTTGSSGNTIYF. The CDR3 DNA is TGCGCCAGCAGCTTGACGACAGGGAGCTCTGGAAACACCATATATTTT.

This clonotype showed up many times. The chain has TRBV2 and TRBJ2-5; D is unclear. The V end lost 7 bases, the J end lost 2 bases, and 5 bases lay between the germline ends. CDR3 size: 11 residues. Germline CDR1 reads SNHLY; CDR2 reads FYNNEI. This CDR3 reads CASMRQETQYF. CDR3 sequence (DNA): TGTGCCAGCATGAGGCAAGAGACCCAGTACTTC.

This clonotype was counted between two and nine times. V gene TRBV5-6 combines with J gene TRBJ1-1; 10 positions match TRBD1. CDR1 and CDR2 from the germline V gene are SGHDT and YYEEEE. CDR3 length: 15 residues. The trim removed 5 bases at V and 4 bases at J, leaving 8 bases unmatched. CDR3 sequence (DNA): TGTGCCAGCAGGCATCCGGGACAGGGGTCCACTGAAGCTTTCTTT. Translated, it gives CASRHPGQGSTEAFF.

This clonotype occurred many times. The chain recombines TRBV28 with TRBJ2-1; no firm D call. Germline CDR1 MDHEN, CDR2 SYDVKM. The CDR3 length is 14 residues. Trimming cost V 7 bases and J 2 bases, with 12 bases left between them. The CDR3 sequence: CASTGFKAYNEQFF. Here the CDR3 DNA reads TGTGCCAGCACCGGGTTTAAAGCCTACAATGAGCAGTTCTTC.

In its sample, this clonotype was seen a few times. The chain recombines TRBV18 with TRBJ2-1; 8 bases fit TRBD2. The CDR3 contains 15 residues. Germline lookup yields CDR1 KGHSH and CDR2 LQKENI. V shed 4 bases and J 9 bases; nucleotides not matched to a gene: 11. The CDR3 DNA reads TGTGCCAGCTCACTTGCGGGACTAGACGGTCCTGAGCAGTTCTTC. Protein product: CASSLAGLDGPEQFF. Full variable domain (remainder filled in from reference TRBV18 and TRBJ2-1): NAGVMQNPRHLVRRRGQEARLRCSPMKGHSHVYWYRQLPEEGLKFMVYLQKENIIDESGMPKERFSAEFPKEGPSILRIQQVVRGDSAAYFCASSLAGLDGPEQFFGPGTRLTVL.

This clonotype has only a few counts. The CDR3 region has the DNA TGTGCCAGCAGCACCGATAGGGGGGGCCTAAGACAGTACGTC. Translation gives CASSTDRGGLRQYV. J is TRBJ2-7 and V is TRBV5-4, with D possibly matching TRBD2 (7 bases). Trimming stripped 4 bases from V and 10 bases from J, with 21 bases between. Germline V gene lookup returns CDR1 SGHNT and CDR2 YYREEE (reference sequence). The CDR3 consists of 14 residues.

As concerns this clonotype: A read error is likely, as this CDR3 ends without the conserved phenylalanine or tryptophan. It is unclear where the CDR3 begins or ends on the DNA, so no DNA is shown, and the CDR3 is as TCRdb lists it. The chain joins TRBV7-9 to TRBJ1-2; the D call of TRBD1 is as the table states it, not checked on the DNA. The CDR3 has 15 residues if both end residues are counted. Germline V gene data show CDR1 as SEHNR and CDR2 as FQNEAQ (reference sequence). CDR3 residues: CASSLQAPGTGPQTV.

The sample holds a few counts of this clonotype. The chain joins TRBV6-6 to TRBJ2-5; 7 bases match TRBD2. The CDR3 length is 14 residues. V lost 2 bases and J lost 5; bases outside the gene matches: 5. CDR1 is MNHNY and CDR2 is SVGAGI in the germline V gene (reference sequence). The CDR3 protein is CASSYRGGGETQYF. CDR3 DNA sequence: TGTGCCAGCAGTTACCGCGGGGGTGGGGAGACCCAGTACTTC.

This clonotype was found many times. This sequence joins TRBV28 and TRBJ2-2; 8 nucleotides align to TRBD2. The CDR3 runs to 17 residues. Per the germline V gene, CDR1 is MDHEN and CDR2 is SYDVKM. The V segment lost 7 bases and the J segment 8 bases; nucleotides outside the gene matches: 18. The CDR3 DNA reads TGTGCCAGCACCGAAACCGGCGGGGGGCCACTTCGAGGGGAGCTGTTTTTT. Protein product: CASTETGGGPLRGELFF.

The genes are TRBV7-2 and TRBJ2-5, with D maybe TRBD2 (6 bases). Trimming removed 5 bases from V and 3 bases from J, with 16 bases in between. The CDR3 loop spans 15 amino acids. Germline V gene sequence: CDR1 SGHTA, CDR2 FQGNSA. CDR3 residues: CASSRQKRVEETQYF. CDR3 in DNA: TGTGCCAGCAGCCGACAGAAGCGGGTTGAAGAGACCCAGTACTTC.

This clonotype has a count of ten or more. This chain uses TRBV5-1 with TRBJ2-2; D is uncertain. CDR1 is SGHRS, CDR2 YFSETQ, per germline. This CDR3 is built from 13 residues. With 0 bases removed from V and 4 bases from J, the gap between germline ends came to 4 bases. The CDR3 here is CASSLGITGELFF. The CDR3 coding sequence is TGCGCCAGCAGCTTGGGGATCACCGGGGAGCTGTTTTTT. The full variable domain, with the rest looked up from reference TRBV5-1 and TRBJ2-2, is KAGVTQTPRYLIKTRGQQVTLSCSPISGHRSVSWYQQTPGQGLQFLFEYFSETQRNKGNFPGRFSGRQFSNSRSEMNVSTLELGDSALYLCASSLGITGELFFGEGSRLTVL.

This clonotype has a handful of counts. Written as DNA, the CDR3 is TGTGCCAGCAGTCCCGGGGACAGGGGCAATCAGCCCCAGCATTTT. Translating it yields CASSPGDRGNQPQHF. The chain links TRBV12-3 or TRBV12-4 to TRBJ1-5; 9 positions match TRBD1. This CDR3 region has 15 residues. The J segment lost 2 bases and the V segment lost 5 bases, leaving 4 bases of the junction unmatched.

This clonotype has only a few counts. The chain combines TRBV7-8 with TRBJ2-5; no definite D call. The V and J ends lost 4 bases and 2 bases respectively, with 11 bases between them. Germline V gives CDR1 SGHVS, CDR2 FQNEAQ. This CDR3 contains 14 residues. CDR3 nucleotides: TGTGCCAGCAGCTGGTCGACGGTACAAGAGACCCAGTACTTC. Translated: CASSWSTVQETQYF.

This clonotype has a count of ten or more. The chain combines TRBV5-1 with TRBJ2-5; 7 positions match TRBD2. The CDR3 consists of 15 residues. V lost 4 bases to trimming and J lost 4 bases; unmatched junction nucleotides: 10. Germline assignment: CDR1 SGHRS and CDR2 YFSETQ. CDR3: CASSPGAGKGETQYF. CDR3 bases: TGCGCCAGCAGCCCGGGAGCGGGGAAGGGAGAGACCCAGTACTTC.

The CDR3 here is CASSSRGGGELFF. CDR3 sequence (DNA): TGTGCCAGCAGCTCCCGGGGGGGCGGGGAGCTGTTTTTT. V is TRBV7-2 and J is TRBJ2-2; 8 bases line up with TRBD2. Germline CDR1 SGHTA, CDR2 FQGNSA. This CDR3 contains 13 residues. The V gene end was trimmed by 4 bases and the J gene end by 7 bases; junction bases not matched to a gene: 2.